The subject of this entry is one T cell receptor beta chain. The sample comes from a study of blood T cell repertoires in COVID-19. The CDR3 is 15 residues long. Germline V gene lookup returns CDR1 LGHDT and CDR2 YNNKEL (reference sequence). The V segment lost 4 bases and the J segment 7 bases; nucleotides outside the gene matches: 13. Data came from immunoSEQ multiplex PCR; TCRdb stores just in-frame clones and leaves some out. The sample records about 210,000 clones, about 86% being singletons. Participants spanned ages about 18 to 90 years and resided in roughly 22 US areas. Clinical histories supplied by participants themselves formed the basis of cohort assignment. Those designated as exposed participants met a COVID-19 case within 2 weeks before study entry.

J is TRBJ2-7 and V is TRBV3-1 (or the pseudogene TRBV3-2); 7 bases line up with TRBD1. The sequenced material came from PBMCs or T cells enriched from blood (not recorded which). This TCR was recovered from a woman in her 30s who had been exposed to COVID-19. CDR3 bases: TGTGCCAGCAGCCGAGATGCGACAGGGTCGCGAGAGCAGTACTTC. The encoded protein is CASSRDATGSREQYF.